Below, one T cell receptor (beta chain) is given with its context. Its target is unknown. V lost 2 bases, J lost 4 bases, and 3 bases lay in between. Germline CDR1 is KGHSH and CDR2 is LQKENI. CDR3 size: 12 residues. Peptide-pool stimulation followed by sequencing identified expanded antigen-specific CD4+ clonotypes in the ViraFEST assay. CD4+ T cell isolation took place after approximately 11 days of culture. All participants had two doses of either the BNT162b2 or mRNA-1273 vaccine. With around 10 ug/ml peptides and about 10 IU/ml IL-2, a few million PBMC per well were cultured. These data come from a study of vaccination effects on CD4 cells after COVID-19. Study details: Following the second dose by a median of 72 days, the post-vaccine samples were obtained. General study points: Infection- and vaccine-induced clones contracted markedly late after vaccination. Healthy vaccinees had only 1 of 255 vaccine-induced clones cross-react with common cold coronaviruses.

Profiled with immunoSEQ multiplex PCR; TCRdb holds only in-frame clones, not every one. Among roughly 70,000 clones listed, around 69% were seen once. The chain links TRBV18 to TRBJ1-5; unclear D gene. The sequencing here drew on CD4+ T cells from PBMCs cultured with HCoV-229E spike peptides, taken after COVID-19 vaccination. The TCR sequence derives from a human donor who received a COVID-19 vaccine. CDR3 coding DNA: TGTGCCAGCTCACCAGGAAATCAGCCCCAGCATTTT. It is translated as CASSPGNQPQHF. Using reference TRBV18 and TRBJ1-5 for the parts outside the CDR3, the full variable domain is NAGVMQNPRHLVRRRGQEARLRCSPMKGHSHVYWYRQLPEEGLKFMVYLQKENIIDESGMPKERFSAEFPKEGPSILRIQQVVRGDSAAYFCASSPGNQPQHFGDGTRLSIL.